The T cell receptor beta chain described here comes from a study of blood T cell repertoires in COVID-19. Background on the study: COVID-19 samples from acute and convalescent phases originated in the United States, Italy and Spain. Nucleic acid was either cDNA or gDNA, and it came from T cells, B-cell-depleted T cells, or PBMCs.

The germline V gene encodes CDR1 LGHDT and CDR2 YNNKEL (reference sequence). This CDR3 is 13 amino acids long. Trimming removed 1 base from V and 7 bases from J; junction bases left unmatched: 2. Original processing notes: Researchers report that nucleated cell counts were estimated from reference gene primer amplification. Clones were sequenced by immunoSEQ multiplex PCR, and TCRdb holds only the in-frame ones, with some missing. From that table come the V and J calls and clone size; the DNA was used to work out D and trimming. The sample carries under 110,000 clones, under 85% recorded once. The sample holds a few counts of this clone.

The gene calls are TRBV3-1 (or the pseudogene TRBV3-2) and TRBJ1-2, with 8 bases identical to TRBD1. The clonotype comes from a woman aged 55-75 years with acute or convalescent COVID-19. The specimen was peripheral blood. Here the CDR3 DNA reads TGTGCCAGCAGCCAAGGCAGGGGGCCTGGCTACACCTTC. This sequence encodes CASSQGRGPGYTF.